The subject of this entry is one T cell receptor (beta chain). Its specificity is not known. This record comes from a study of blood T cells in healthy people across ages. Study outcomes and limitations: The percentage of naive T cells correlated strongly with TCR beta diversity. Per million T cells, TCR beta diversity dropped roughly linearly as age increased.

It was with a sample-barcoded 5' primer and a J-beta primer mix that a second PCR of roughly 7 to 12 cycles was run. MiXCR, run by TCRdb on the 5' RACE reads, gives a single entry per CDR3 protein. The data contain roughly 1,500,000 distinct CDR3 sequences, 34% of them singletons. The CDR3 is 17 residues long. The V gene lost 4 bases and the J gene lost 0 bases, with 16 bases spanning the gap. This TCR came from a woman aged 25 to 39 in good health. Sequenced material: blood. The genes are TRBV12-3 or TRBV12-4 and TRBJ2-1, with TRBD2 as a possible D gene (5 bases). As DNA, the CDR3 is TGTGCCAGCAGTTCGGGGAGCAGTCATACCTCCTACAATGAGCAGTTCTTC. Translated, it gives CASSSGSSHTSYNEQFF.